Presented here are 2 T cell receptor beta chains from one specimen sequenced in a study of blood T cell repertoires in COVID-19. Some clones are missing from TCRdb's copy, which holds only in-frame ones; the method was immunoSEQ multiplex PCR. The sample gives tens of thousands of clones, about 88% of which show up once; about 8% is in the top ten. The source material was peripheral blood. These TCRs come from a woman aged 70-85 years with active COVID-19.

The gene calls are TRBV5-4 and TRBJ1-1; D is perhaps TRBD1 (6 bases). V lost 2 bases and J 1 base, leaving 12 bases between the germline ends. Germline V gives CDR1 SGHNT, CDR2 YYREEE (reference sequence). CDR3 length: 15 residues. CDR3 in DNA: TGTGCCAGCAGCTTCGGCGGGGGCCGGAACACTGAAGCTTTCTTT. Encoded protein: CASSFGGGRNTEAFF.

The chain links TRBV13 to TRBJ2-7; 11 nucleotides align to TRBD1. Germline CDR1 and CDR2: PRHDT and FYEKMQ (reference sequence). With 3 bases clipped from V and 5 bases from J, the junction kept 9 bases outside the gene matches. This CDR3 has 16 amino acids. CDR3 nucleotide sequence: TGTGCCAGCAGCTTTCATCCGGGACAGGGGGACAACGAGCAGTACTTC. It specifies CASSFHPGQGDNEQYF. The full variable domain, completed using reference TRBV13 and TRBJ2-7, is AAGVIQSPRHLIKEKRETATLKCYPIPRHDTVYWYQQGPGQDPQFLISFYEKMQSDKGSIPDRFSAQQFSDYHSELNMSSLELGDSALYFCASSFHPGQGDNEQYFGPGTRLTVT.